The subject of this entry is one TCR beta chain. The V and J ends lost 1 base and 7 bases, in that order; junction bases with no gene match: 4. CDR1 GTSNPN and CDR2 SVGIG come from the germline V gene (reference sequence). The CDR3 runs to 14 residues. Method: immunoSEQ multiplex PCR; TCRdb's copy keeps in-frame clones and lacks some. The sample consists of fewer than 850,000 clones, more than 70% of them appearing once. The source of the sample is a study of shared clonotypes between healthy human individuals. Study-wide context: With ages of 18 to 49, the donors were a couple of women and three men.

The receptor comes from a woman aged 25 to 39 in good health. What was sequenced was memory CD4+ T cells sorted from blood. Subset described: CD45RA-negative fraction. This chain links TRBV30 with TRBJ1-4; 9 bases agree with TRBD1. Here the CDR3 reads CAWSAGTGPEKLFF. CDR3 bases: TGTGCCTGGAGTGCAGGGACAGGGCCTGAAAAACTGTTTTTT.